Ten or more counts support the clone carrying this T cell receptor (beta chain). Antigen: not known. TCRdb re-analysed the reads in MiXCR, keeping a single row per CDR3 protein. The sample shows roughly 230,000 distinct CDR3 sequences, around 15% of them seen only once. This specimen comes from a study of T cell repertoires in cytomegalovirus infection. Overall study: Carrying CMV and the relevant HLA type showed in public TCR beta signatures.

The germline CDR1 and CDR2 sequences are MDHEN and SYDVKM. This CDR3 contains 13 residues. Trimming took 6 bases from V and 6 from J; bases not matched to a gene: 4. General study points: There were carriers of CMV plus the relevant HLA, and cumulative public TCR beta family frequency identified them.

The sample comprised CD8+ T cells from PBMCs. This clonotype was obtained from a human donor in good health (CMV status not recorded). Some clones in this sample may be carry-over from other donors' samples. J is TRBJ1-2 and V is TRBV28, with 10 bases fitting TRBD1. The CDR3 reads CASRGTGEHGYTF. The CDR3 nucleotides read TGTGCCAGCAGGGGGACAGGGGAGCATGGCTACACCTTC.